This note documents a single T cell receptor beta chain sequence. The CDR3 end falls 3 residues outside the read, so it is completed with the germline J gene. TCRdb keeps only in-frame clones here, not all; method: immunoSEQ multiplex PCR. This listing includes more than 25,000 clones. The data stem from a study of T cells in women clearing cervical HPV infection. Study as a whole: HLA type could not be excluded as a confounder.

The CDR3 length is 18 residues. Germline loops: CDR1 LGHNA, CDR2 YNFKEQ. This chain connects TRBV4-2 to TRBJ2-2; D not certain. The sequence derives from a woman between 18 and 69 years old with a cervical HPV16 infection that either progressed to CIN3+ or cleared (not recorded which). Sequenced: blood buffy coat. Partial CDR3 DNA: TGTGCCAGCAGCCAAGAAGATAGGTATCAAGACTCACTATCTAGG. As protein: CASSQEDRYQDSLSR. The CDR3 in its entirety is CASSQEDRYQDSLSRLFF.